This record covers a single T cell receptor beta chain. Its antigen is still unknown. Only in-frame clones appear in the TCRdb table, and some are missing; sequencing was by immunoSEQ multiplex PCR. The top ten clones hold roughly 17% of a sample with around 37,000 clones, 87% of them seen once. Germline trimming cut 1 base from V and 3 bases from J; bases unmatched to any gene: 9. This CDR3 has 16 residues. The germline V gene has CDR1 SGHRS and CDR2 YFSETQ. The data are from a study of graft-versus-host responses after intestinal transplantation. Study-wide context: Once they had received anti-thymocyte globulin induction, all recipients took tacrolimus and steroids for roughly three years.

Once graft tissue had been processed, intraepithelial and lamina propria lymphocytes were released. Study-wide findings and caveats: Patients who carried graft-donor T cell macrochimerism also had high graft-versus-host to host-versus-graft clonal ratios in their allografts.

The receptor comes from a human patient who received an intestinal transplant, so some T cells may come from the graft donor. The V call is TRBV5-1, the J call TRBJ2-5, with TRBD2 matching 7 bases. The sample here was ileum tissue, taken around seven months after intestinal transplant. CDR3 nucleotide sequence: TGCGCCAGCAGCTTGTTCGCGGGAGTCGGAAAAGAGACCCAGTACTTC. Translating it yields CASSLFAGVGKETQYF.